The clone carrying this TCR beta chain was seen a few times. The antigen is undetermined. CDR1 and CDR2 (germline): MNHNS, SASEGT. The CDR3 loop spans 15 amino acids. The V and J ends lost 4 bases and 6 bases, in that order; junction bases with no gene match: 9. Primers for the PCR totalled 60 Vbeta and 13 Jbeta. Sequenced by immunoSEQ multiplex PCR; TCRdb stores in-frame clones only, minus some. The table has approximately 90,000 clones, 7.5% to 8.5% seen once. The source of the sample is a study of cytomegalovirus exposure and HLA in healthy donors. Study conclusions and caveats: In a later analysis, HLA-associated TCR beta chains were more clonally expanded than equally common others.

Sequencing was done on a sample of PBMCs. This clonotype was obtained from a man aged 45-65 years in good health and CMV-seronegative. The rearrangement joins TRBV6-1 to TRBJ1-1; 9 bases are a match to TRBD1. CDR3 DNA: TGTGCCAGCAGTGCCCGACAGGGGGAATCCTCTGAAGCTTTCTTT. Translation: CASSARQGESSEAFF.